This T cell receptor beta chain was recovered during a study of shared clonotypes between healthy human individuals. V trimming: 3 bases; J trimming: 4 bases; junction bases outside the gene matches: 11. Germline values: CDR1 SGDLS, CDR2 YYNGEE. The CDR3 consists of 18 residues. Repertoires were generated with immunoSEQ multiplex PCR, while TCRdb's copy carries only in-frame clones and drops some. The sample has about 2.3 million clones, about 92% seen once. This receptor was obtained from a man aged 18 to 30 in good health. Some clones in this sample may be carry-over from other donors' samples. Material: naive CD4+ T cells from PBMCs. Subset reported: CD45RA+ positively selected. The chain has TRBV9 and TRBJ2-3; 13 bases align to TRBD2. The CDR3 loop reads CASSAGLAGDLWPDTQYF. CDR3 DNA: TGTGCCAGCAGCGCAGGACTAGCGGGAGACCTTTGGCCAGATACGCAGTATTTT.